This T cell receptor beta chain derives from a study of cytomegalovirus exposure and HLA in healthy donors. Study-level information: Membership in the Caucasian-associated ancestry cluster was found for around 81% of around 380 genotyped donors. Whole-study findings and limits: Analysis performed later showed TCR beta chains linked to HLA being more clonally expanded than equally common others. The authors enumerated some 160 TCR beta chains as linked to cytomegalovirus. Across donors, sequencing depth was assumed by presence/absence analyses to be roughly uniform.

This CDR3 has 14 amino acids. The V gene lost 2 bases and the J gene lost 5 bases, with 13 bases spanning the gap. Germline values: CDR1 SGHTA, CDR2 FQGNSA. 13 Jbeta primers and 60 Vbeta primers were used for the PCR. This table comes from immunoSEQ multiplex PCR, and its TCRdb copy is limited to in-frame clones, with some not included. The sample has about 61,000 clones, around 75% seen once. As for this clone: Antigen unknown.

The chain links TRBV7-2 to TRBJ2-7; tentative D call: TRBD1 (5 bases). The source is a man over 45 in good health and CMV-seropositive. The sequenced sample consisted of PBMCs. For the CDR3, the DNA is TGTGCCAGCAGCTTAAGCAGGGCCCTGGACGAGCAGTACTTC. Amino acid sequence: CASSLSRALDEQYF.